This T cell receptor (beta chain) was recovered during a study of human T cells and chemical hapten exposure. About the study: Skin of the upper inner arm, 2 cm by 2 cm, received 2% DPC for sensitization.

Time point given: patch test 2, 6 weeks after DPC sensitization. Treatment denoted: therapeutic diphenylcyclopropenone sensitization with weekly scalp DPC. The study drew its donors from alopecia patients who were 18 to 70 years old and suitable for DPC. TCRdb reprocessed the RACE reads via MiXCR and lists one record per CDR3 protein. The sample contains a few hundred thousand distinct CDR3 sequences, about 6% of which appear only once. Trimming removed 2 bases from V and 0 bases from J; junction bases left unmatched: 2. The CDR3 contains 16 residues. Germline CDR1 and CDR2: SGDLS and YYNGEE. The receptor comes from a woman between 18 and 29 years old with alopecia areata. Some clones in this sample may be carry-over from other donors' samples. This rearrangement joins TRBV9 to TRBJ2-6; 7 bases agree with TRBD1. Here the sequenced sample was whole blood, taken in connection with sensitization to the hapten diphenylcyclopropenone (DPC). DNA of the CDR3: TGTGCCAGCAGCGTCGGGACAGACTCTGGGGCCAACGTCCTGACTTTC. It translates to CASSVGTDSGANVLTF.